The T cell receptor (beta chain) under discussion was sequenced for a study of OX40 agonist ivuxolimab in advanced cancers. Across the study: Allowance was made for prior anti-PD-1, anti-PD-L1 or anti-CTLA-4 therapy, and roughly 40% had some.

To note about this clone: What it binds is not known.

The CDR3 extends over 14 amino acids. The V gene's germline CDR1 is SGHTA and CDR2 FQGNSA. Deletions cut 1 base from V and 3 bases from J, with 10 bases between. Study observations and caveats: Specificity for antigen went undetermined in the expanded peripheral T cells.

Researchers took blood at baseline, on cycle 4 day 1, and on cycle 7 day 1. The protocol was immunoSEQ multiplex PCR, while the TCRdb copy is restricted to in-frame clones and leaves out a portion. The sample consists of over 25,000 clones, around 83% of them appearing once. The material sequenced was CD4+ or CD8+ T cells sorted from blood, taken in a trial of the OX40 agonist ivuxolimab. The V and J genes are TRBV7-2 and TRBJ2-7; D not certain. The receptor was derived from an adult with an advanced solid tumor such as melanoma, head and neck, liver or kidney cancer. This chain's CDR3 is CASSLGGSGYEQYF. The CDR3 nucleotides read TGTGCCAGCAGCTTAGGCGGATCGGGCTACGAGCAGTACTTC.